The clone carrying this T cell receptor beta chain has only one observation. The record originates from a study of control samples from healthy donors and cancer patients. Profiled with immunoSEQ multiplex PCR; TCRdb holds only in-frame clones, not every one. The sample contains around 180,000 clones, almost 90% of which appear only once. The origin of this receptor is a woman in her twenties or thirties in good health. Input material: blood.

The CDR3 bases are TGCGCCAGCAGCGATGTACAGGGGGGAAACATTCAGTACTTC. Its translation: CASSDVQGGNIQYF. The chain couples TRBV5-1 to TRBJ2-4; 8 bases fit TRBD1. This CDR3 spans 14 amino acids. V trimming: 4 bases; J trimming: 6 bases; junction bases outside the gene matches: 6. Germline-derived CDR1 and CDR2 are SGHRS and YFSETQ.